This TCR beta chain emerged from a study of T cell responses to AZD1222 COVID-19 vaccine. Regarding the study as a whole: Spike regions recognized by vaccine-associated CD4 TCRs spanned the protein, led by 160-218 and 743-854. Nearly half of spike-specific TCRs reportedly target unmutated variant regions.

Concerning this clone itself: Its antigen is not known.

The table came from immunoSEQ multiplex PCR; TCRdb's copy has only in-frame clones and leaves some out. The sample holds 55,000 to 75,000 clones, 60% to 85% seen once. V was clipped by 3 bases and J by 6 bases, with 12 bases between them. Germline assignment: CDR1 SNHLY and CDR2 FYNNEI. This CDR3 has 14 amino acids. Material: peripheral blood, obtained on day 0 of AZD1222 vaccination. This receptor was obtained from an adult in good health. The chain carries TRBV2 and TRBJ2-4; D unclear. The DNA of the CDR3 is TGTGCCAGCAGTGACTATGGTCAAGGAAACATTCAGTACTTC. This encodes CASSDYGQGNIQYF.